This T cell receptor beta chain was identified during a study of cytomegalovirus exposure and HLA in healthy donors (dated by TCRdb to 2015 to 2018). Concerning the study at large: An earlier analysis of roughly 500 of the donors reported roughly 300 Gb of sequence data and some 120 million unique TCR beta sequences from roughly 180 million T cells. An early release covering around 630 HLA-typed donors comprised about 300 gigabases of sequencing data and around 85 million unique TCR sequences. Of the 398 genotyped donors, 81% were placed in the genetic ancestry cluster associated with self-reported Caucasian donors. The study aimed to test whether signatures of past pathogen exposure could be identified by cataloging public T cell receptors. Using immunosequencing, the study profiled T cell repertoires from fewer than 850 subjects and related those repertoires to cytomegalovirus serostatus. In addition to the first cohort of around 670 subjects, a separate validation cohort of 100 to 150 different subjects was used. High-throughput TCR immunosequencing, statistical association of individual TCRs with disease status, and machine learning were combined to predict cytomegalovirus infection status. In a later analysis, previously published TCR beta repertoires from 500 to 750 donors were re-analyzed and high-resolution HLA genotyping was added so that TCR occurrence patterns could be studied. The later analysis used no new phenotypic data to find candidate immune exposures, relying instead on TCR beta sequences and their occurrence across donors. An earlier analysis of approximately 500 of the donors applied high-throughput TCR beta sequencing to assess whether each TCR beta V gene segment acted as functional or pseudogenic. Donor age, sex, ethnicity and CMV serostatus were compiled together with the repertoire data. A later genetic analysis took genome-wide SNP genotypes for about three fifths of the roughly 700 donors and used that subset as a discovery cohort. Every discovery cohort repertoire had been produced on one sequencing platform. HLA typing included class I and class II loci at four-digit resolution. Typing coverage varied by locus: roughly 620-640 donors for A, B, C, DRB1 and DQB1; approximately 500 for DQA1; approximately 570 for DPA1; more than 450 for DPB1. Roughly five DR-DQ haplotypes were handled as single units for association and clustering, since linkage in the cohort was strong. Among roughly 370 genotyped donors of the cohort, an average of roughly 240,000 unique TCR beta nucleotide sequences were sequenced per donor, roughly 20% of them non-productive. Broader findings and caveats from the paper: The classifier was reported to diagnose cytomegalovirus status with high specificity and sensitivity in both the original cohort and the validation cohort. Immune exposure information for the cohort was limited to CMV serostatus. The authors suggested that the approach could potentially be generalized to other disease states and immunological phenotypes. According to a later analysis, TCR association rates differed among HLA loci, with DRB1 alleles showing the most associated TCRs and HLA-C alleles showing the fewest. In an earlier analysis of approximately 590 of the donors, most TCR beta V segments were observed in productive rearrangements about 90% or about 30% of the time, broadly matching IMGT annotations. A few of the identified cytomegalovirus-associated TCR beta chains were confirmed in vitro to be specific for cytomegalovirus antigens. When HLA alleles, especially DR and DQ, strongly co-occurred, attributing TCR associations to individual alleles was difficult. Because counts were too low, seventeen rarely observed V segments, including chromosome 9 orphons, were excluded from the earlier analysis of around 590 of the donors. A later genetic analysis associated a missense DCLRE1C variant with V-gene and J-gene trimming of TCR beta chains, and an independent cohort replicated the association. A further reported finding was that TCR beta sequences accurately predicted the HLA-A and HLA-B alleles for most subjects in the first cohort. A later analysis found that most CMV-associated TCR beta chains appeared HLA-restricted, with HLA associations seemingly driven largely by CMV exposure. The cohort was sequenced for TCR beta chains only, and without alpha or paired-chain data the features that could be detected were limited. Because the 87-base-pair reads could not distinguish some IMGT-functional V segments, including TRBV6-2 and TRBV6-3, those segments were excluded. The presence/absence analyses assumed that sequencing depth was roughly uniform across donors, and that assumption may not be true. A later analysis associated approximately 17,000 TCR beta sequences with specific HLA alleles at a false discovery rate of 0.05. According to a later genetic analysis, donors in an Asian-associated ancestry cluster had fewer N-insertions in productive TCRs than the approximately 630-donor mean. Because some donors lacked HLA typing at each locus, the association tests relied only on the typed subset. In the study, some 160 TCR beta chains were listed as associated with cytomegalovirus. A cluster of highly shared sequence variants was judged likely to represent a technical artifact of the sequencing pipeline. Across donors, most TCR sequences were observed very rarely, whereas some public TCRs were present in many individuals. Correlated functional status among segregating V segments might reflect linkage disequilibrium, but an unknown experimental factor could not be ruled out. In a later analysis, HLA-associated TCR beta chains showed more clonal expansion and lower generation probabilities than non-associated chains that were equally common. In a later analysis, several top co-occurrence clusters were reported to appear linked to parvovirus B19, influenza, CMV and Epstein-Barr virus.

This clone was observed a handful of times. Its antigen is unknown. No quality values exist for individual bases; no much larger clone is one base distant. CDR1 and CDR2 (SGHTA, FQGNSA) derive from the germline V gene. Including cysteine and phenylalanine, the CDR3 has 16 amino acids. Of all the DNA, just the CDR3 is kept, 48 bases in frame from base 1. V is trimmed back by 3 bases and J by 11 bases, and the junction contains 13 bases that no gene match accounts for. Preparation of the library involved the immunoSEQ multiplex PCR assay. For the multiplex PCR, a mixture combining 60 forward primers for TCR Vbeta segments and 13 reverse primers for TCR Jbeta segments was used. A multiplex PCR assay on genomic DNA amplified the CDR3 region of rearranged TCR beta genes. On the Illumina HiSeq System, the amplified TCR beta libraries were sequenced as 87-base-pair reads. Per the source publication's procedure: Across the 640 or so repertoires, a later analysis counted 80 million or so unique TCR beta chains, roughly 11 million of which were shared by at least two donors. Raw reads were error-corrected and collapsed into unique sequences with a nearest-neighbor algorithm that merged closely related sequences to remove PCR and sequencing errors. V, D and J gene segments were assigned by aligning CDR3 sequences to IMGT reference sequences. For a sequence to be retained, a match of at least six nucleotides was required to both a V gene segment and a J gene segment. A rearrangement was called productive if the CDR3 had no stop codons and remained in frame with V and J, and every other rearrangement was called non-productive. Following IMGT convention, CDR3 was defined as the stretch from the second conserved V-encoded cysteine to the conserved J-encoded phenylalanine. The earlier analysis of about 640 of the donors excluded any sequence lacking an unambiguous match to a single V gene segment. In an earlier analysis of some 590 of the donors, a V segment was called functional when productive rearrangements were above 56.7%, and segregating when the standard deviation between donors exceeded 5%. A statistical classification framework was built for diagnosing cytomegalovirus status from the catalog of TCR beta chain sequences. In a later analysis, TCR nucleotide sequences were compared against IMGT/GENE-DB human TR gene sequences so that V and J genes could be assigned. A later analysis assigned CDR3 sequences and most-parsimonious VDJ recombination scenarios with the TCRdist pipeline. A later analysis defined each TCR beta chain by its CDR3 amino acid sequence plus V-gene family, and excluded reads lacking a unique V-gene family. In a later analysis, fewer than 600 highly shared, low-generation-probability nucleotide sequences were removed to address suspected cross-contamination and a sequencing artifact. In a later analysis, a clonal expansion index was calculated for each public chain from normalized within-repertoire ranks of inferred template counts. In a later analysis, generation probabilities were computed with a VDJ recombination model fitted to out-of-frame rearrangements, and the resulting probabilities were checked against IGoR. In a later analysis, hypergeometric tests were used to score TCR-TCR, TCR-HLA and TCR-CMV co-occurrence, with a repertoire-size bias correction applied to TCR pairs. False discovery rates were estimated in a later analysis by permuting HLA or CMV assignments 20 times. In a later analysis, co-occurring TCRs were grouped with DBSCAN, and TCRdist sequence similarity was added when clustering was performed within HLA-allele-positive subsets. For co-occurrence clustering, repertoires with fewer than 30,000 or more than 120,000 public chains were excluded, along with five or six repertoires with anomalous nucleotide sharing. As stored in TCRdb, this immuneACCESS dataset retains in-frame rearrangements with V and J assigned. A fraction of the clones does not appear; measured against another copy, unresolved V genes explain less than half of the discrepancy, and the remainder lacks a known reason. That table supplies the V and J calls and clone size; D and trimming were determined from the DNA. The table for this sample lists roughly 250,000 clones; about 83% of them were counted only once. The ten largest clonotypes hold roughly 2% of the sample.

In total, over 600 healthy bone marrow donors made up the cohort. At the time of sampling, every cohort member was nominally healthy, though immune exposures that went unrecorded were likely present. The donor tested CMV seropositive, placing the donor among the 250 to 350 seropositive members of the cohort. A peripheral blood sample was collected from each donor, and TCR beta sequencing was performed on peripheral blood mononuclear cells. Genomic DNA was extracted from the blood cell samples with the Qiagen DNeasy Blood Extraction Kit. Sequenced: PBMCs. This sequence originates from a woman between 40 and 50 years old in good health and CMV-seropositive. The rearranged segments are TRBV7-2 and TRBJ2-1, and 10 junctional nucleotides match TRBD2. The CDR3 reads as follows: CASSLGPSGSIKKQFF. In nucleotide form, the sequence is TGTGCCAGCAGCTTGGGTCCTAGCGGGAGTATCAAAAAGCAGTTCTTC.